Each of the 27 T cell receptor beta chains below was sequenced from the same sample in a study of blood T cell repertoires in COVID-19. Generated by immunoSEQ multiplex PCR, the TCRdb table keeps only in-frame clones and is missing some. The sample includes a few hundred thousand clones, around 85% seen only once; the top ten take approximately 18%. The sequenced material came from PBMCs or T cells enriched from blood (not recorded which). The receptor source for this set is a man aged 40-50 years who had recovered from COVID-19.

This clone occurred once. The V gene is TRBV7-8, the J gene TRBJ2-7; 13 nucleotides align to TRBD2. CDR1 is SGHVS, CDR2 FQNEAQ, per germline. The length of the CDR3 is 15 residues. With V trimmed by 7 bases and J by 2 bases, 5 bases remained unmatched. This CDR3 reads CASTYGLAGAYEQYF. Here the CDR3 DNA reads TGTGCCAGCACATATGGACTAGCGGGAGCCTACGAGCAGTACTTC.

The CDR3 DNA follows: TGTGCCAGCAGCCAAGGACAGGGAGAGAACACTGAAGCTTTCTTT. Translated, it gives CASSQGQGENTEAFF. The chain carries TRBV3-1 (or the pseudogene TRBV3-2) and TRBJ1-1, with 7 positions matching TRBD1. The length of the CDR3 is 15 residues. V lost 1 base, J lost 1 base, and 3 bases stayed unmatched. Germline lookup yields CDR1 LGHDT and CDR2 YNNKEL (reference sequence).

The chain is built from TRBV6-6 and TRBJ2-7; a possible D gene is TRBD2 (6 bases). The V and J ends lost 4 bases and 6 bases respectively, with 19 bases between them. CDR3 size: 15 residues. Germline V CDR1 and CDR2: MNHNY, SVGAGI (reference sequence). The CDR3 region has the DNA TGTGCCAGCAGTTCCCCCGGGACTGTGGTAGTCGAGCAGTACTTC. Translated: CASSSPGTVVVEQYF.

The chain uses TRBV6-2 or TRBV6-3 and TRBJ1-2; maybe TRBD1 (5 bases). Germline V lookup: CDR1 MNHEY, CDR2 SVGEGT. CDR3 length: 18 residues. Trimming took 7 bases from V and 3 from J, leaving 27 bases between them. CDR3 region: CASTPLIMGLSAHYGYTF. In nucleotides, the CDR3 is TGTGCCAGCACCCCATTGATAATGGGACTTTCCGCACACTATGGCTACACCTTC.

The V gene is TRBV30, the J gene TRBJ1-6; no firm D call. This CDR3 spans 13 amino acids. CDR1 is GTSNPN, CDR2 SVGIG, per germline (reference sequence). Trimming removed 3 bases from V and 9 bases from J, with 12 bases in between. CDR3 nucleotides: TGTGCCTGGAGAGTAGCGGGCTTTTCACCCCTCCACTTT. It translates to CAWRVAGFSPLHF.

The chain combines TRBV28 with TRBJ2-5, with D unclear. Germline loops: CDR1 MDHEN, CDR2 SYDVKM. Trimming pared 6 bases from V and 1 base from J, leaving 3 bases between. CDR3 length equals 11 residues. CDR3 sequence: CASRAQETQYF. The CDR3, as DNA: TGTGCCAGCAGGGCCCAAGAGACCCAGTACTTC.

The V call is TRBV5-1, the J call TRBJ1-4; maybe TRBD1 (6 bases). Germline V CDR1 and CDR2: SGHRS, YFSETQ. CDR3 length: 15 residues. Between the trimmed V and J ends, which lost 5 bases and 8 bases, there was a span of 19 bases. The CDR3 spells CASRPNGGQGEKLFF. CDR3 coding DNA: TGCGCCAGCAGACCTAATGGGGGCCAAGGGGAAAAACTGTTTTTT.

This clone was detected a few times. The chain combines TRBV19 with TRBJ1-5, with a tentative D call TRBD1 (6 bases). Germline-derived CDR1 and CDR2 are LNHDA and SQIVND (reference sequence). CDR3 size: 17 residues. Trimming took off 0 bases at V and 6 bases at J, with 18 bases between the two ends. CDR3: CASSIDFGGRGGQPQHF. The DNA for the CDR3 is TGTGCCAGTAGTATAGATTTCGGGGGGCGAGGTGGTCAGCCCCAGCATTTT.

This chain connects TRBV13 to TRBJ2-5; possible D gene TRBD2, 6 bases. Germline loops: CDR1 PRHDT, CDR2 FYEKMQ (reference sequence). V was shortened by 5 bases and J by 1 base, with 20 bases between the two germline ends. The CDR3 is 17 residues long. The CDR3 here is CASSPRPGSSVQETQYF. CDR3 bases: TGTGCCAGCAGCCCCCGACCCGGATCTAGCGTCCAAGAGACCCAGTACTTC. Using reference TRBV13 and TRBJ2-5 for the parts outside the CDR3, the full variable domain is AAGVIQSPRHLIKEKRETATLKCYPIPRHDTVYWYQQGPGQDPQFLISFYEKMQSDKGSIPDRFSAQQFSDYHSELNMSSLELGDSALYFCASSPRPGSSVQETQYFGPGTRLLVL.

The V call is TRBV4-1, the J call TRBJ2-2; 11 bases map to TRBD2. Per the germline V gene, CDR1 is MGHRA and CDR2 is YSYEKL. Losses at the gene ends were 2 bases for V and 6 bases for J; bases not matched to a gene: 2. CDR3 length: 15 amino acids. The CDR3 spells CASSQTSGSAGELFF. In DNA, the CDR3 is TGCGCCAGCAGCCAAACTAGCGGGAGCGCCGGGGAGCTGTTTTTT.

This chain connects TRBV11-3 to TRBJ2-7; D is unresolved. CDR3 length: 13 amino acids. Between the trimmed V and J ends, which lost 2 bases and 6 bases, there was a span of 11 bases. Germline-derived CDR1 and CDR2 are SGHNT and YENEEA. CDR3 in amino acids: CASSLRQWSEQYF. The CDR3 coding sequence is TGTGCCAGCAGCTTAAGGCAATGGAGCGAGCAGTACTTC.

The rearrangement joins TRBV5-6 to TRBJ1-2, with 7 bases identical to TRBD1. Germline assignment: CDR1 SGHDT and CDR2 YYEEEE. The CDR3 has 14 residues. V shed 4 bases, J shed 2 bases, and the junction held 5 bases outside the gene matches. CDR3 loop: CASSPGTENYGYTF. The CDR3 DNA reads TGTGCCAGCAGCCCAGGGACAGAAAACTATGGCTACACCTTC.

J is TRBJ2-7 and V is TRBV5-1, with 9 bases aligning to TRBD1. Germline V CDR1 and CDR2: SGHRS, YFSETQ. The junction had 0 bases not matched to a gene; V was cut back by 2 bases and J by 0 bases. The CDR3 has 14 amino acids. CDR3 sequence reads: CASSLQGASYEQYF. CDR3 in DNA: TGCGCCAGCAGCTTACAGGGGGCCTCCTACGAGCAGTACTTC.

The DNA of the CDR3 is TGCAGCGTCGGGGGTGGGGGACGAGGAGAGCAGTTCTTC. The encoded protein is CSVGGGGRGEQFF. This chain links TRBV29-1 with TRBJ2-1; D is perhaps TRBD2 (6 bases). V gave up 6 bases and J gave up 10 bases, with 19 bases separating them. The germline gives CDR1 SQVTM, CDR2 ANQGSEA. The CDR3 contains 13 residues.

The chain employs TRBV7-9 and TRBJ1-4; D is unclear. V dropped 2 bases and J dropped 6 bases, with 7 bases sitting between them. The CDR3 spans 13 residues. Germline CDR1 SEHNR, CDR2 FQNEAQ (reference sequence). In DNA, the CDR3 is TGTGCCAGCAGCTTAAACACGCATGAAAAACTGTTTTTT. This gives the protein CASSLNTHEKLFF.

The V call is TRBV28, the J call TRBJ1-1; D gene ambiguous. Trimming took 7 bases from V and 0 from J, leaving 15 bases between them. Germline loops: CDR1 MDHEN, CDR2 SYDVKM. The CDR3 is 15 amino acids. In DNA form, the CDR3 reads TGTGCCAGCACCCTAGATGTAGACTTGAACACTGAAGCTTTCTTT. Encoded protein: CASTLDVDLNTEAFF.

The chain combines TRBV19 with TRBJ2-2, with 9 bases identical to TRBD2. V lost 1 base, J lost 3 bases, and 0 bases stayed unmatched. This CDR3 region has 15 residues. CDR1 and CDR2 from the germline V gene are LNHDA and SQIVND (reference sequence). CDR3 sequence: CASSIGLADTGELFF. The CDR3 DNA reads as TGTGCCAGTAGTATAGGACTAGCGGACACCGGGGAGCTGTTTTTT. The full variable domain, with the rest looked up from reference TRBV19 and TRBJ2-2, is DGGITQSPKYLFRKEGQNVTLSCEQNLNHDAMYWYRQDPGQGLRLIYYSQIVNDFQKGDIAEGYSVSREKKESFPLTVTSAQKNPTAFYLCASSIGLADTGELFFGEGSRLTVL.

J is TRBJ2-7 and V is TRBV5-4; TRBD1 matches 11 bases. Germline CDR1 reads SGHNT; CDR2 reads YYREEE (reference sequence). The CDR3 has 14 amino acids. The trim removed 3 bases at V and 4 bases at J, leaving 3 bases unmatched. The CDR3 nucleotides are TGTGCCAGCAGCTCCGGACAGGGGGCGTACGAGCAGTACTTC. Translating gives CASSSGQGAYEQYF.

V usage is TRBV5-6 and J usage is TRBJ2-3, with D maybe TRBD1 (5 bases). Per germline, CDR1 SGHDT and CDR2 YYEEEE. CDR3 length equals 14 residues. Between the trimmed V and J ends, which lost 0 bases and 6 bases, there was a span of 11 bases. The DNA for the CDR3 is TGTGCCAGCAGCTTGGTAGGGGCGGTGGATACGCAGTATTTT. Protein sequence: CASSLVGAVDTQYF.

This rearrangement joins TRBV14 to TRBJ1-5; a weak D match, TRBD1 (5 bases). From germline, CDR1 is SGHDN and CDR2 FVKESK. The CDR3 loop spans 14 amino acids. Trimming pared 1 base from V and 4 bases from J, leaving 8 bases between. The CDR3 bases are TGTGCCAGCAGCCAAGGGGCAGGGAATCAGCCCCAGCATTTT. Protein product: CASSQGAGNQPQHF.

V and J are TRBV7-9 and TRBJ1-4, with a weak D call TRBD1 (6 bases). CDR1 is SEHNR, CDR2 FQNEAQ, per germline (reference sequence). The CDR3 has 13 residues. Trimming took 5 bases from V and 8 from J, leaving 12 bases between them. CDR3 sequence reads: CASSPERGEKLFF. CDR3 coding DNA: TGTGCCAGCAGCCCCGAGAGGGGGGAAAAACTGTTTTTT.

The V and J genes are TRBV10-1 and TRBJ2-5, with D perhaps TRBD1 (5 bases). The germline CDR1 and CDR2 sequences are WNHNN and SYGVQD (reference sequence). The germline V and J ends were trimmed by 5 bases and 5 bases, with 9 bases remaining between them. The CDR3 length is 12 residues. The CDR3 region is CASSQGQETQYF. The CDR3, as DNA: TGCGCCAGCAGTCAGGGTCAGGAGACCCAGTACTTC.

The chain employs TRBV7-8 and TRBJ2-2; D possibly corresponds to TRBD1 (6 bases). Germline CDR1 SGHVS, CDR2 FQNEAQ. V dropped 5 bases and J dropped 1 base, with 8 bases sitting between them. The CDR3 spans 14 residues. Here the CDR3 reads CASSRGQNTGELFF. DNA of the CDR3: TGTGCCAGCAGCCGGGGACAGAACACCGGGGAGCTGTTTTTT.

This chain connects TRBV28 to TRBJ2-7; D is possibly TRBD2 (8 bases). V was shortened by 5 bases and J by 3 bases, with 17 bases between the two germline ends. The CDR3 extends over 15 amino acids. Germline V gene lookup returns CDR1 MDHEN and CDR2 SYDVKM. The CDR3 DNA reads TGTGCCAGCAGTCCGGGACTAGGGGGCAACTACGAGCAGTACTTC. Its protein is CASSPGLGGNYEQYF.

The CDR3 spells CATEQQVGQGPEYGYTF. The CDR3 DNA reads TGTGCCACTGAACAGCAGGTCGGGCAGGGGCCGGAATATGGCTACACCTTC. The V gene is TRBV19, the J gene TRBJ1-2, with D possibly TRBD1 on 6 matching bases. Germline lookup yields CDR1 LNHDA and CDR2 SQIVND (reference sequence). V was trimmed by 10 bases and J by 5 bases, leaving 29 bases between them. There are 17 residues in the CDR3.

The V call is TRBV5-5, the J call TRBJ1-2, with D perhaps matching TRBD1 (6 bases). V was cut by 3 bases and J by 7 bases, with 22 bases left in between. The CDR3 is made up of 16 amino acids. Germline-derived CDR1 and CDR2 are SGHKS and YYEKEE (reference sequence). Here the CDR3 reads CASSSGPELDSIGYTF. The CDR3 DNA reads as TGTGCCAGCAGCTCAGGCCCCGAATTGGACAGTATTGGCTACACCTTC.

The V gene is TRBV25-1, the J gene TRBJ1-3, with D hard to call. V gave up 10 bases and J gave up 0 bases, with 13 bases separating them. Germline V gene lookup returns CDR1 MGHDK and CDR2 SYGVNS. The CDR3 runs 14 residues. In nucleotides, the CDR3 is TGTGCCACCCCCGAGGGAACCTCTGGAAACACCATATATTTT. Protein product: CATPEGTSGNTIYF. Variable domain in full (rest from reference TRBV25-1 and TRBJ1-3): EADIYQTPRYLVIGTGKKITLECSQTMGHDKMYWYQQDPGMELHLIHYSYGVNSTEKGDLSSESTVSRIRTEHFPLTLESARPSHTSQYLCATPEGTSGNTIYFGEGSWLTVV.